One and the same sample provided the 24 T cell receptor beta chains below, sequenced in a study of tumor-infiltrating lymphocytes in localized non-small cell lung cancer. Repertoires were generated with immunoSEQ multiplex PCR, while TCRdb's copy carries only in-frame clones and drops some. The sample consists of around 13,000 clones, approximately 74% of them appearing once. Sequenced input: uninvolved lung tissue not adjacent to the tumor. Source of these receptors: a human donor with non-small cell lung cancer.

The rearrangement joins TRBV6-5 to TRBJ2-7; the match to TRBD1 covers 7 bases. Germline CDR1 MNHEY, CDR2 SVGAGI. Trimming at V came to 4 bases and at J to 2 bases, leaving 11 bases not matched to a gene. The CDR3 consists of 16 residues. In DNA, the CDR3 is TGTGCCAGCAGTTTAAAACCCGGGACAGCTGCCTACGAGCAGTACTTC. Translation gives CASSLKPGTAAYEQYF.

The V gene is TRBV2, the J gene TRBJ2-1; TRBD2 matches 10 bases. The CDR3 is 15 residues long. Unmatched junction bases numbered 8, after V lost 7 bases and J lost 5 bases. Germline-derived CDR1 and CDR2 are SNHLY and FYNNEI. CDR3 region: CASIQAGGPNNEQFF. The CDR3 DNA reads TGTGCCAGCATTCAAGCGGGAGGGCCAAACAATGAGCAGTTCTTC.

V usage is TRBV7-9 and J usage is TRBJ2-7, with 11 positions matching TRBD2. V was pared by 5 bases and J by 4 bases, with 7 bases of the junction left unmatched. In germline, CDR1 is SEHNR, CDR2 FQNEAQ (reference sequence). The CDR3 is 15 amino acids. CDR3 region: CASSPRLAGPYEQYF. The CDR3 DNA reads as TGTGCCAGCAGCCCCCGACTAGCGGGGCCATACGAGCAGTACTTC. Full variable domain (rest looked up from reference TRBV7-9 and TRBJ2-7): DTGVSQNPRHKITKRGQNVTFRCDPISEHNRLYWYRQTLGQGPEFLTYFQNEAQLEKSRLLSDRFSAERPKGSFSTLEIQRTEQGDSAMYLCASSPRLAGPYEQYFGPGTRLTVT.

The rearrangement joins TRBV5-1 to TRBJ1-1; 9 bases match TRBD1. The length of the CDR3 is 16 residues. The trim removed 3 bases at V and 3 bases at J, leaving 9 bases unmatched. Germline V gene lookup returns CDR1 SGHRS and CDR2 YFSETQ. The chain's CDR3 is CASSWTGAVRHTEAFF. The CDR3 region has the DNA TGCGCCAGCAGCTGGACAGGGGCCGTGCGGCACACTGAAGCTTTCTTT.

In its sample, this clone is medium-sized. This sequence joins TRBV29-1 and TRBJ1-1, with 7 bases identical to TRBD1. Germline V lookup: CDR1 SQVTM, CDR2 ANQGSEA. V shed 6 bases, J shed 6 bases, and the junction held 7 bases outside the gene matches. CDR3 length: 12 residues. The CDR3 spells CSVALGTAEAFF. As DNA, the CDR3 is TGCAGCGTCGCCCTTGGGACAGCTGAAGCTTTCTTT.

This clone was counted a few times. V usage is TRBV2 and J usage is TRBJ1-6; possible D gene TRBD1, 5 bases. In germline, CDR1 is SNHLY, CDR2 FYNNEI. V was clipped by 11 bases and J by 11 bases, with 22 bases between them. This CDR3 is 14 amino acids long. The CDR3 sequence is CAGARGRPPAPLHF. DNA of the CDR3: TGTGCCGGCGCAAGGGGCAGACCCCCGGCACCCCTCCACTTT.

This chain uses TRBV28 with TRBJ1-1; no clear D. CDR3 length: 15 residues. Germline loops: CDR1 MDHEN, CDR2 SYDVKM. The V and J ends lost 5 bases and 0 bases respectively, with 13 bases between them. The CDR3 region is CASSAPRDMNTEAFF. The CDR3 DNA reads TGTGCCAGCAGTGCCCCGAGGGATATGAACACTGAAGCTTTCTTT.

This rearrangement joins TRBV5-1 to TRBJ1-5; unclear D gene. V was trimmed by 4 bases and J by 0 bases, leaving 8 bases between them. Germline assignment: CDR1 SGHRS and CDR2 YFSETQ. There are 14 residues in the CDR3. The CDR3 spells CASSLGSSNQPQHF. Here the CDR3 DNA reads TGCGCCAGCAGCCTCGGCAGTAGCAATCAGCCCCAGCATTTT.

V usage is TRBV6-5 and J usage is TRBJ1-4; D perhaps matches TRBD1 (6 bases). The CDR3 sequence is 15 residues long. V lost 2 bases, J lost 5 bases, and 12 bases lay in between. Germline CDR1 and CDR2: MNHEY and SVGAGI. The chain's CDR3 is CASSYDRLGNEKLFF. Here the CDR3 DNA reads TGTGCCAGCAGTTACGACAGGTTGGGGAATGAAAAACTGTTTTTT.

V and J are TRBV5-1 and TRBJ2-1; D uncertain. Trimming took off 0 bases at V and 3 bases at J, with 7 bases between the two ends. CDR3 length: 14 residues. Germline V CDR1 and CDR2: SGHRS, YFSETQ. CDR3 region: CASSLDTNYNEQFF. CDR3 DNA sequence: TGCGCCAGCAGCTTGGATACCAACTACAATGAGCAGTTCTTC.

CDR3: CASRPTGRDEQYF. DNA for the CDR3: TGCGCCAGCAGACCTACAGGGAGAGACGAGCAGTACTTC. The rearrangement uses TRBV5-1 and TRBJ2-7; tentative D call: TRBD1 (6 bases). The germline V and J ends were trimmed by 5 bases and 5 bases, with 14 bases remaining between them. Per the germline V gene, CDR1 is SGHRS and CDR2 is YFSETQ. The CDR3 length is 13 residues.

The rearrangement links TRBV5-4 to TRBJ1-1, with unresolved D. Between the trimmed V and J ends, which lost 2 bases and 1 base, there was a span of 3 bases. There are 12 residues in the CDR3. CDR1 is SGHNT, CDR2 YYREEE, per germline (reference sequence). The DNA for the CDR3 is TGTGCCAGCAGCTTTGAGAACACTGAAGCTTTCTTT. Protein: CASSFENTEAFF. Drawing the rest from reference TRBV5-4 and TRBJ1-1, the complete variable domain is ETGVTQSPTHLIKTRGQQVTLRCSSQSGHNTVSWYQQALGQGPQFIFQYYREEENGRGNFPPRFSGLQFPNYSSELNVNALELDDSALYLCASSFENTEAFFGQGTRLTVV.

V usage is TRBV4-1 and J usage is TRBJ1-2; no reliable D call. The V end was cut by 1 base, the J end by 2 bases, with 5 bases between. The CDR3 contains 13 residues. Germline CDR1 is MGHRA and CDR2 is YSYEKL. The CDR3 DNA follows: TGCGCCAGCAGCCAAGTCCCGAACTATGGCTACACCTTC. It is translated as CASSQVPNYGYTF.

The sample holds one count of this clone. The chain carries TRBV9 and TRBJ1-2; 7 bases are a match to TRBD1. The CDR3 runs to 14 residues. V was clipped by 3 bases and J by 8 bases; unmatched bases: 10. Germline loops: CDR1 SGDLS, CDR2 YYNGEE. CDR3 residues: CASSATGDSDGYTF. CDR3 bases: TGTGCCAGCAGCGCCACAGGGGATAGCGACGGCTACACCTTC. Based on the CDR3 plus reference TRBV9 and TRBJ1-2, the full variable domain is DSGVTQTPKHLITATGQRVTLRCSPRSGDLSVYWYQQSLDQGLQFLIQYYNGEERAKGNILERFSAQQFPDLHSELNLSSLELGDSALYFCASSATGDSDGYTFGSGTRLTVV.

V gene TRBV6-6 combines with J gene TRBJ1-5; 8 bases agree with TRBD1. Germline V CDR1 and CDR2: MNHNY, SVGAGI (reference sequence). With V trimmed by 6 bases and J by 0 bases, 4 bases remained unmatched. This CDR3 has 15 amino acids. The CDR3 nucleotides are TGTGCCAGCAGCTACGGACAGGGTAGCAATCAGCCCCAGCATTTT. This sequence encodes CASSYGQGSNQPQHF.

A few counts support this clone. The chain couples TRBV14 to TRBJ2-1, with TRBD2 matching over 11 bases. The trim removed 5 bases at V and 8 bases at J, leaving 5 bases unmatched. CDR1 and CDR2 from the germline V gene are SGHDN and FVKESK. CDR3 length equals 14 residues. CDR3: CASSSLAGEYEQFF. For the CDR3, the DNA is TGTGCCAGCAGCTCACTAGCGGGGGAATATGAGCAGTTCTTC.

The chain recombines TRBV29-1 with TRBJ2-1; D call uncertain. V lost 0 bases and J 4 bases, leaving 7 bases between the germline ends. The CDR3 consists of 13 residues. The germline CDR1 and CDR2 sequences are SQVTM and ANQGSEA. The CDR3 bases are TGCAGCGTTGAAGAAAAAAGGTACAATGAGCAGTTCTTC. Translating it yields CSVEEKRYNEQFF.

The chain employs TRBV29-1 and TRBJ2-5, with D perhaps being TRBD1 or TRBD2 (5 bases each). This CDR3 region has 15 residues. The V end lost 4 bases, the J end lost 9 bases, and 24 bases lay between the germline ends. Germline V CDR1 and CDR2: SQVTM, ANQGSEA. The CDR3 here is CSVVGRDGLLQSQYF. The CDR3 nucleotides are TGCAGCGTTGTTGGTAGGGACGGCCTCCTCCAATCCCAGTACTTC.

The chain employs TRBV29-1 and TRBJ1-1, with D unclear. CDR3 size: 14 residues. With 6 bases removed from V and 0 bases from J, the gap between germline ends came to 14 bases. Looked up from germline, CDR1 is SQVTM and CDR2 is ANQGSEA. The DNA for the CDR3 is TGCAGCGTCGGACGGAAGGTCGTGAACACTGAAGCTTTCTTT. This sequence encodes CSVGRKVVNTEAFF.

The gene calls are TRBV2 and TRBJ2-5; D remains unclear. Germline V gene data show CDR1 as SNHLY and CDR2 as FYNNEI. CDR3 length: 12 residues. The V gene lost 1 base and the J gene lost 10 bases, with 10 bases spanning the gap. The CDR3 DNA is TGTGCCAGCAGTGAAGGGAACCCGAACCAGTACTTC. The encoded protein is CASSEGNPNQYF.

The rearrangement joins TRBV4-2 to TRBJ1-1; no firm D call. Per the germline V gene, CDR1 is LGHNA and CDR2 is YNFKEQ. CDR3 length: 14 residues. V gave up 4 bases and J gave up 2 bases, with 11 bases separating them. The CDR3 DNA reads as TGTGCCAGCAGCCCCCGAGTCAGCAACACTGAAGCTTTCTTT. This codes for CASSPRVSNTEAFF.

This clone was counted a single time. The chain links TRBV6-1 to TRBJ1-6; D ambiguous. Per the germline V gene, CDR1 is MNHNS and CDR2 is SASEGT. The CDR3 has 14 residues. Trimming removed 4 bases from V and 2 bases from J, with 6 bases in between. The CDR3 DNA is TGTGCCAGCAGTGCCGGGCCCTATAATTCACCCCTCCACTTT. Its protein product is CASSAGPYNSPLHF.

The J gene is TRBJ2-5, the V gene TRBV19; TRBD2 is a possible D gene (5 bases). Germline V lookup: CDR1 LNHDA, CDR2 SQIVND (reference sequence). The CDR3 spans 14 residues. V was cut by 1 base and J by 4 bases, with 10 bases left in between. This CDR3 reads CASSIGSGLETQYF. CDR3 DNA: TGTGCCAGTAGTATAGGTTCGGGATTAGAGACCCAGTACTTC. Full variable domain (remainder filled in from reference TRBV19 and TRBJ2-5): DGGITQSPKYLFRKEGQNVTLSCEQNLNHDAMYWYRQDPGQGLRLIYYSQIVNDFQKGDIAEGYSVSREKKESFPLTVTSAQKNPTAFYLCASSIGSGLETQYFGPGTRLLVL.

This chain connects TRBV29-1 to TRBJ2-1; unclear D gene. The CDR3 runs 13 residues. CDR1 and CDR2 (germline): SQVTM, ANQGSEA. V lost 3 bases and J 5 bases, leaving 11 bases between the germline ends. The CDR3 DNA reads as TGCAGCGTTGATTCTGGCGGAAACAATGAGCAGTTCTTC. Translation: CSVDSGGNNEQFF.